This T cell receptor (beta chain) appears in the sequencing data of a study of T cells in Graves' hyperthyroidism and ophthalmopathy (dated by TCRdb to the late 2010s). General notes on the study: Peripheral blood was sampled at the time of initial diagnosis, prior to any treatment. A discovery cohort of roughly 100 patients, 43 with Graves' ophthalmopathy and about 60 with stable Graves' hyperthyroidism, was used to find distinguishing TCR V-J signatures. Prospective prediction of ophthalmopathy was tested in an independent validation cohort of fewer than 20 hyperthyroidism patients and some 17 patients who later progressed to ophthalmopathy. The 80 to 100 discovery patients were randomly divided into training and test sets at a 7:3 ratio. Thyroid tissue and blood T-cell repertoires from about six Graves' hyperthyroidism patients were also compared in the study. Once sampling was done, hyperthyroidism patients were given methimazole at a starting dose of 30 mg daily, whereas ophthalmopathy patients were given high-dose intravenous methylprednisolone. The paper describes TCR Vbeta CDR3 sequencing of some 130 peripheral blood samples, made up of 43 ophthalmopathy patients, 70 to 75 hyperthyroidism patients and roughly 17 progressor patients. Beyond this particular receptor, the publication reports: A model built on a 13 V-J signature distinguished ophthalmopathy from stable hyperthyroidism, reaching 87.88% sensitivity and about 81% specificity in cross-validation and 80%/75% in testing. In validation, the model predicted progression to ophthalmopathy a median of 6.5 months before onset, with around 70% sensitivity and roughly 72% specificity. Sample size was not statistically predetermined, and blinding of investigators to group allocation was not performed. Most expanded thyroid clonotypes (frequency above 0.001) were also found in blood, which suggests that blood repertoires may mirror thyroid immune responses.

The TCR beta CDR3 regions were amplified from RNA transcripts. The first round of RT-PCR for the TCR CDR3 was performed with the HTBI primer set and the Qiagen OneStep RT-PCR kit. Libraries were constructed in a second round of multiplex PCR, after which size selection and purification were carried out. The libraries were sequenced on an Illumina HiSeq2000 using paired-end 100 bp reads. The original methods were these. SOAPnuke was used to process the raw data, with reads discarded if the reads contained adapters or uncalled bases, had a mean Phred below 15, or lacked an exact constant-primer or identifier match. High-quality paired reads were merged using COPE v1.2.5, and each unique nucleotide sequence was defined as a clonotype. MiTCR v1.1 was used to align clonotypes to the IMGT TRBV, TRBD and TRBJ reference segments. The analysis included only V-J combinations with a frequency above 0.0001, which together covered over 98% of the repertoires. A TCS score was defined as the ratio of F50 (clonal expansion) to E x V (chaos), with BLOSUM62-based TCRdist applied between CDR3 peptides within each V-J. Welch's t-statistics and random forest reduced around 510 V-J features to 13, which were used in a naive Bayes classifier (R e1071). TCRdb handled the public reads itself, with Q25 trimming in fastp and clone calling in MiXCR, and kept productive beta chains. Each CDR3 protein appears once, grouped with its most common genes and DNA. TCRdb's processing, not the study's, gives the V and J calls here. Counted in this sample were 300,000 to 450,000 distinct CDR3 sequences; roughly 14% of them appeared once. Less than 25% of the sample is held by the ten biggest clonotypes.

V is cut by 10 bases and J by 2 bases, and the space between the germline ends is 23 bases. There are 16 amino acids in the CDR3, from cysteine to phenylalanine inclusive. The read is trimmed to its CDR3 DNA, 48 bases read in frame from base 1. The germline V gene (reference sequence) provides CDR1 SEHNR and CDR2 FQNEAQ. The hyperthyroidism patients were between 18 and 65 years old and newly diagnosed, with a disease duration of less than 2 months. Patients with uncontrolled infections, other autoimmune diseases, pregnancy or lactation were excluded. Diagnoses were established on the basis of clinical symptoms, serum thyroxine and TRAb, thyroid ultrasound, and orbital computed tomography. Blood from progressor patients was collected at the time of first diagnosis with hyperthyroidism, before any ophthalmopathy symptoms had appeared. PBMCs were isolated from 7.5 to 10 ml of fresh peripheral blood by Ficoll-Paque density gradient centrifugation. Progressor patients were defined as those initially diagnosed with Graves' hyperthyroidism in whom ophthalmopathy developed during follow-up. Total RNA was extracted with Trizol reagent, and quality was checked on an Agilent 2100 Bioanalyzer.

This clonotype appeared a few times. Its antigen is unknown. Base-call qualities are not available, and no considerably larger clone is one nucleotide away. The chain joins TRBV7-9 to TRBJ2-5, with the D segment identity uncertain. The receptor's source is a man younger than 45 with Graves' hyperthyroidism that later progressed to Graves' ophthalmopathy. The sample consisted of blood. The CDR3 protein: CATSLRALSDQETQYF. The DNA is TGTGCCACCTCCCTCCGGGCCCTCTCTGATCAAGAGACCCAGTACTTC.